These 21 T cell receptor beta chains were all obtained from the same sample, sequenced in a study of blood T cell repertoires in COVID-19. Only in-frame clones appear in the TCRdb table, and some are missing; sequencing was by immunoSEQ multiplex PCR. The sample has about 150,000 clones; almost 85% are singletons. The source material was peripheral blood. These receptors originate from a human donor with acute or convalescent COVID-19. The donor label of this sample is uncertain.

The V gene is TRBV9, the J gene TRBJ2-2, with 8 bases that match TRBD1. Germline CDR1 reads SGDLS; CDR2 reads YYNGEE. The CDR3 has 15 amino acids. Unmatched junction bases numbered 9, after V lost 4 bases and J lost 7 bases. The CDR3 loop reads CASSTRQGWDGELFF. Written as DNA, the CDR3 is TGTGCCAGCAGCACCCGACAGGGGTGGGACGGGGAGCTGTTTTTT.

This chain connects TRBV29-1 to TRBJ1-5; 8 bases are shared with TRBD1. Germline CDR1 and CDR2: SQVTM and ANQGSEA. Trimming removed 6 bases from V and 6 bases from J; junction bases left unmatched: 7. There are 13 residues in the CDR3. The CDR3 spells CSVVDRGGQPQHF. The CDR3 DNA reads TGCAGCGTAGTCGACAGGGGAGGTCAGCCCCAGCATTTT.

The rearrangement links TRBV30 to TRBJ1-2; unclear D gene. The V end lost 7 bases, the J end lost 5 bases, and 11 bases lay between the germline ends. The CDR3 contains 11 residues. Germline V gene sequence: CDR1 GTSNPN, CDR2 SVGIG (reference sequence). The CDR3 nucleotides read TGTGCCTCTGGACGGGATTATGGCTACACCTTC. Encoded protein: CASGRDYGYTF.

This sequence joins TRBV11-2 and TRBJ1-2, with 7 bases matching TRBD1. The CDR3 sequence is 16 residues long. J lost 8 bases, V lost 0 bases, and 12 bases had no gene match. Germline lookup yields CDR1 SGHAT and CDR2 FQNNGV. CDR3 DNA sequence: TGTGCCAGCAGCTTAGACCCTTCGAGGGGGCTTCGCGGCTACACCTTC. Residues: CASSLDPSRGLRGYTF. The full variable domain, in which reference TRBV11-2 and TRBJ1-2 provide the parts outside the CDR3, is EAGVAQSPRYKIIEKRQSVAFWCNPISGHATLYWYQQILGQGPKLLIQFQNNGVVDDSQLPKDRFSAERLKGVDSTLKIQPAKLEDSAVYLCASSLDPSRGLRGYTFGSGTRLTVV.

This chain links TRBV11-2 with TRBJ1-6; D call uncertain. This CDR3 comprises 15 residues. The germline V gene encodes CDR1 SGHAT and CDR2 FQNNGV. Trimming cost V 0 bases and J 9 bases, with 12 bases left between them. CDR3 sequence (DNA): TGTGCCAGCAGCTTAGAGCGGATCCAGAGTTCACCCCTCCACTTT. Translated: CASSLERIQSSPLHF.

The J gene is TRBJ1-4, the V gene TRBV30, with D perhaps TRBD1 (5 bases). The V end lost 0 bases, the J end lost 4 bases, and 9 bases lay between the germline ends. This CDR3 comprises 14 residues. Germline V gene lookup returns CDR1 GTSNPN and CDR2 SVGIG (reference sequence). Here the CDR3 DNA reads TGTGCCTGGAGTGTCGGCGGGGGTAATGAAAAACTGTTTTTT. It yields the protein CAWSVGGGNEKLFF.

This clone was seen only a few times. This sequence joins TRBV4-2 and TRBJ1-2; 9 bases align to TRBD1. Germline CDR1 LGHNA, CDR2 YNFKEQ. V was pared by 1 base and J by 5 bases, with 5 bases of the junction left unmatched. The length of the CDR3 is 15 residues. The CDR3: CASSQVEQGAYGYTF. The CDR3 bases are TGTGCCAGCAGCCAAGTGGAACAGGGGGCTTATGGCTACACCTTC.

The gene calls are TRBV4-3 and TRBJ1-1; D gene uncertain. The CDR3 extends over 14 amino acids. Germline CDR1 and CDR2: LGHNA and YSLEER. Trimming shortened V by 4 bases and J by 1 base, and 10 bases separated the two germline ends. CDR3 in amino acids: CASSRDVRNTEAFF. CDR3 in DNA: TGCGCCAGCAGCCGAGACGTCCGGAACACTGAAGCTTTCTTT.

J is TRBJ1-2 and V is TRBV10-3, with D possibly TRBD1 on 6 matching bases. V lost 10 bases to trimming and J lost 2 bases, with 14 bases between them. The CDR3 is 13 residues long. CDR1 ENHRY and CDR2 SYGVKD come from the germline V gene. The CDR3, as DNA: TGTGCCACCCTCCCACAGGGAAACTATGGCTACACCTTC. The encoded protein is CATLPQGNYGYTF.

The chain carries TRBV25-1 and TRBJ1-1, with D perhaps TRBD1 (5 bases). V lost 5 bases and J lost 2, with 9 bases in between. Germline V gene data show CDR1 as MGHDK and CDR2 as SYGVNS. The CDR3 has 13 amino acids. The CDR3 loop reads CASSRQSNTEAFF. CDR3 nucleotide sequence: TGTGCCAGCAGTAGACAGAGCAACACTGAAGCTTTCTTT. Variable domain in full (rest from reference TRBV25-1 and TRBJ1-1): EADIYQTPRYLVIGTGKKITLECSQTMGHDKMYWYQQDPGMELHLIHYSYGVNSTEKGDLSSESTVSRIRTEHFPLTLESARPSHTSQYLCASSRQSNTEAFFGQGTRLTVV.

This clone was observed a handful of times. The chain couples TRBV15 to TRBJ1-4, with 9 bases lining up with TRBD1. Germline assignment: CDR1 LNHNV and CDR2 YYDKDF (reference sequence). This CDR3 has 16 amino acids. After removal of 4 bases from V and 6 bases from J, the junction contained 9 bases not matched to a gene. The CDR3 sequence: CATSNPHRDRDEKLFF. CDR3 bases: TGTGCCACCAGCAATCCCCACCGGGACAGGGATGAAAAACTGTTTTTT.

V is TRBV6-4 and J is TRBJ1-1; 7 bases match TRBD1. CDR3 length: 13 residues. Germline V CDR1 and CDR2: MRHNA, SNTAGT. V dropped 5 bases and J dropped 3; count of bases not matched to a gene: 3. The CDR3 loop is CASSQDRDTEAFF. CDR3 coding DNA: TGTGCCAGCAGTCAAGACAGGGACACTGAAGCTTTCTTT.

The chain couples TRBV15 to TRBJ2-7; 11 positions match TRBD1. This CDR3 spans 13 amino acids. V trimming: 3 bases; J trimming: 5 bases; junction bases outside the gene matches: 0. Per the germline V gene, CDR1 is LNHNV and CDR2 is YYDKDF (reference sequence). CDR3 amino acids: CATSRDRGHEQYF. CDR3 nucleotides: TGTGCCACCAGCAGGGACAGGGGGCACGAGCAGTACTTC.

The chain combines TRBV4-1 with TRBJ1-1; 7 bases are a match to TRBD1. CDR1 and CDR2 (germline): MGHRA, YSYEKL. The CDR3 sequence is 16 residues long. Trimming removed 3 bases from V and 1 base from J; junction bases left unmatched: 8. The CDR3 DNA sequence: TGCGCCAGCAGCCACGCACAGGGGATGGGGAACACTGAAGCTTTCTTT. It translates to CASSHAQGMGNTEAFF.

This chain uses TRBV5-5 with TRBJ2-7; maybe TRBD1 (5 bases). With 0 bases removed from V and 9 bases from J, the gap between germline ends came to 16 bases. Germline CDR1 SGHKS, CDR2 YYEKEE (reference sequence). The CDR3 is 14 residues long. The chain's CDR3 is CASSLERGVVGQYF. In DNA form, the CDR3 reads TGTGCCAGCAGCTTGGAAAGGGGCGTGGTGGGGCAGTACTTC.

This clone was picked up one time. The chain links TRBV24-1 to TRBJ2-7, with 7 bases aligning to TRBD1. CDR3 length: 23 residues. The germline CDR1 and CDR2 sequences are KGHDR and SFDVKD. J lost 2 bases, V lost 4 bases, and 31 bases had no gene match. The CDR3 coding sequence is TGTGCCACCAGTGACTCTAAGACAGGGCTTTCGCTAGCAGAATATCCAGATCCCTACGAGCAGTACTTC. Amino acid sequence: CATSDSKTGLSLAEYPDPYEQYF.

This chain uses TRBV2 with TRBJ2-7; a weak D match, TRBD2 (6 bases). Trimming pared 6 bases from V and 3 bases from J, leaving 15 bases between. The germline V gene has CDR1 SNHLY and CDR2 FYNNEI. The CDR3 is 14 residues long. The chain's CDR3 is CASREGTIGYEQYF. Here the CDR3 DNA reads TGTGCCAGCAGGGAGGGGACCATCGGCTACGAGCAGTACTTC.

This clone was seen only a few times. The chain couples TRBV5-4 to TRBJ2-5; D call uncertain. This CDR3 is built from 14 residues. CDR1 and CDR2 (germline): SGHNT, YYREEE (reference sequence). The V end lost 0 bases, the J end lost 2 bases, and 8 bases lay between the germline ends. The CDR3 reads CASSLAGVQETQYF. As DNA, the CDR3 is TGTGCCAGCAGCTTGGCGGGTGTACAAGAGACCCAGTACTTC.

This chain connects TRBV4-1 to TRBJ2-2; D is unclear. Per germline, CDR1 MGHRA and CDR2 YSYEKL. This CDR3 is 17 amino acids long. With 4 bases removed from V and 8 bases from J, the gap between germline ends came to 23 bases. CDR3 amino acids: CASSLASSTLETGELFF. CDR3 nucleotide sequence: TGCGCCAGCAGCCTAGCCTCCAGCACCCTCGAAACGGGGGAGCTGTTTTTT.

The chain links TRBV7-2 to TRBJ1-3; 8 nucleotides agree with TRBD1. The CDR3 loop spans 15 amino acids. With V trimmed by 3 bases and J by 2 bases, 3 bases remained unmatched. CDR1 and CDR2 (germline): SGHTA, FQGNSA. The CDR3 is CASSLMGQAGNTIYF. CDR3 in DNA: TGTGCCAGCAGCTTGATGGGACAGGCTGGAAACACCATATATTTT. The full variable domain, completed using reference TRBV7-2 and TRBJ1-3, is GAGVSQSPSNKVTEKGKDVELRCDPISGHTALYWYRQSLGQGLEFLIYFQGNSAPDKSGLPSDRFSAERTGGSVSTLTIQRTQQEDSAVYLCASSLMGQAGNTIYFGEGSWLTVV.

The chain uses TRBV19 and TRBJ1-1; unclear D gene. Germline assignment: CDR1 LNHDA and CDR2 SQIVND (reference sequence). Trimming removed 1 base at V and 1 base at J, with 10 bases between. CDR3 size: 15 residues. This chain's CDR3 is CASSIVGVRNTEAFF. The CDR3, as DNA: TGTGCCAGTAGTATAGTCGGGGTGAGGAACACTGAAGCTTTCTTT. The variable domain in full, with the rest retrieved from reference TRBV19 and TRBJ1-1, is DGGITQSPKYLFRKEGQNVTLSCEQNLNHDAMYWYRQDPGQGLRLIYYSQIVNDFQKGDIAEGYSVSREKKESFPLTVTSAQKNPTAFYLCASSIVGVRNTEAFFGQGTRLTVV.